This entry features one T cell receptor beta chain sequence. This sample includes further DNA sequences coding for the same CDR3. These data are taken from a study of blood T cell repertoires in COVID-19. There are 13 residues in the CDR3. The V end lost 2 bases, the J end lost 2 bases, and 7 bases lay between the germline ends. Germline CDR1 is SGDLS and CDR2 is YYNGEE. Under the authors' procedure: It was from reference gene primer amplification that nucleated cell counts were estimated. Measured with immunoSEQ multiplex PCR; TCRdb has only the in-frame clones, and not every one. For V, J and clone size, that table is used; D and trimming come from the DNA. The data hold 150,000 to 200,000 clones, with more than 75% observed a single time.

Specimen: peripheral blood. This chain links TRBV9 with TRBJ1-2, with D possibly TRBD1 on 5 matching bases. The sequence was collected from a human donor in a cohort sampled during active COVID-19. CDR3 in amino acids: CASSVDRNYGYTF. In nucleotides, the CDR3 is TGTGCCAGCAGCGTTGACAGAAACTATGGCTACACCTTC. The complete variable domain, with remaining parts taken from reference TRBV9 and TRBJ1-2, reads DSGVTQTPKHLITATGQRVTLRCSPRSGDLSVYWYQQSLDQGLQFLIQYYNGEERAKGNILERFSAQQFPDLHSELNLSSLELGDSALYFCASSVDRNYGYTFGSGTRLTVV.